The rows below give T cell receptor beta chains drawn from one sample of a study of post-analysis software for immune sequencing data. TCRdb re-derived calls from the PCR reads in MiXCR, one entry per CDR3 protein. The sample shows more than 450,000 distinct CDR3 sequences, about a third of them seen only once. Sequencing input: blood. The receptors originated from a girl aged 2-17 years with multiple sclerosis. Both conserved end residues are part of each CDR3. D genes are given only for firm matches. Not all rows give a size; the values are once, few, many and, for expanded clones, a class.

len	abundance	d_gene	j_gene	v_gene	CDR3aa	CDR3nt
17	many	.	TRBJ2-5	TRBV6-2/TRBV6-3	CASSYPGAGMYQETQYF	TGTGCCAGCAGTTACCCCGGCGCAGGGATGTACCAAGAGACCCAGTACTTC
15	.	TRBD1	TRBJ1-5	TRBV3-1	CASSLGQQSNQPQHF	TGTGCCAGCAGCCTGGGACAGCAAAGCAATCAGCCCCAGCATTTT
13	.	.	TRBJ1-2	TRBV6-5	CASSYSSDYGYTF	TGTGCCAGCAGTTACTCAAGCGACTATGGCTACACCTTC
15	few	TRBD2	TRBJ2-1	TRBV4-1	CASSQEGLAAPEQFF	TGCGCCAGCAGCCAAGAGGGACTAGCGGCCCCTGAGCAGTTCTTC
11	.	.	TRBJ1-2	TRBV20-1	CSGSGPYGYTF	TGCAGTGGATCGGGCCCCTATGGCTACACCTTC
15	once	TRBD2	TRBJ2-7	TRBV20-1	CSARPSGRNSYEQYF	TGCAGTGCTAGACCTAGCGGGAGGAATTCCTACGAGCAGTACTTC
14	few	.	TRBJ2-5	TRBV3-1	CASSQDTAQETQYF	TGTGCCAGCAGCCAAGATACTGCCCAAGAGACCCAGTACTTC
17	.	.	TRBJ1-6	TRBV7-9	CASSLAGSGSGNSPLHF	TGTGCTAGCAGCTTAGCGGGTTCTGGATCCGGTAATTCACCCCTCCACTTT
12	.	.	TRBJ1-5	TRBV7-2	CASSLYNQPQHF	TGTGCCAGCAGCTTGTACAATCAGCCCCAGCATTTT
16	.	TRBD2	TRBJ2-1	TRBV12-3/TRBV12-4	CASSTGLAGGSREQFF	TGTGCCAGCAGTACAGGACTAGCGGGAGGCAGTCGGGAGCAGTTCTTC
12	.	.	TRBJ2-2	TRBV15	CATSSLTGELFF	TGTGCCACCAGCAGCCTCACCGGGGAGCTGTTTTTT
16	.	TRBD2	TRBJ2-3	TRBV4-1	CASSQEGAGTTDTQYF	TGCGCCAGCAGCCAAGAAGGAGCGGGGACCACAGATACGCAGTATTTT
16	few	TRBD1	TRBJ2-1	TRBV6-5	CASSLTGTGGRNEQFF	TGTGCCAGCAGTCTTACGGGGACAGGGGGCAGGAATGAGCAGTTCTTC
16	.	TRBD1	TRBJ1-1	TRBV4-1	CASSQGYRGINTEAFF	TGCGCCAGCAGCCAAGGCTACAGGGGAATAAACACTGAAGCTTTCTTT
14	.	.	TRBJ2-1	TRBV7-9	CASSLGMGGNEQFF	TGTGCCAGCAGCTTAGGTATGGGCGGCAATGAGCAGTTCTTC
14	.	.	TRBJ1-5	TRBV28	CATRPGASYQPQHF	TGTGCCACCCGACCGGGGGCCTCATATCAGCCCCAGCATTTT
14	few	.	TRBJ2-3	TRBV5-1	CASSLEGGSDTQYF	TGCGCCAGCAGCTTGGAGGGGGGATCGGATACGCAGTATTTT
16	few	.	TRBJ2-3	TRBV15	CATSRGTGSYTDTQYF	TGTGCCACCAGCAGAGGAACAGGGAGTTACACAGATACGCAGTATTTT
13	few	TRBD1	TRBJ2-5	TRBV29-1	CSVDLRGGQSQYF	TGCAGCGTTGATCTCCGAGGGGGCCAGTCCCAGTACTTC
16	few	TRBD2	TRBJ2-7	TRBV5-1	CASSWASSGNSYEQYF	TGCGCCAGCAGCTGGGCCTCTAGCGGAAACTCCTACGAGCAGTACTTC